This T cell receptor beta chain was recorded in a study of tumor-infiltrating lymphocytes in localized non-small cell lung cancer. At the level of the study: Patients included smokers and never-smokers with various histologies, some sampled after neoadjuvant chemotherapy. General study findings and limits: Each assay used a separate piece of the same tissue.

Measured with immunoSEQ multiplex PCR; TCRdb has only the in-frame clones, and not every one. The data show roughly 8,500 clones, approximately 85% seen once. As concerns this clone: Its antigen is not identified.

Trimming cost V 3 bases and J 7 bases; bases outside gene matches: 5. The CDR3 totals 15 residues. From germline, CDR1 is MRHNA and CDR2 SNTAGT. This clonotype was obtained from a human donor with non-small cell lung cancer. The V and J genes are TRBV6-4 and TRBJ2-1; 11 bases are shared with TRBD2. Sequenced input: uninvolved lung tissue not adjacent to the tumor. Written as DNA, the CDR3 is TGTGCCAGCAGTGATAGCGGGAGGGCCAGGAATGAGCAGTTCTTC. This translates into CASSDSGRARNEQFF.